In its sample, the clone carrying this T cell receptor beta chain was seen a few times. The antigen remains unidentified. MiXCR, applied by TCRdb to the 5' RACE reads, yields one record per CDR3 protein. The sample shows fewer than 250,000 distinct CDR3 sequences, over 15% of them seen only once. The data belong to a study of T-cell memory formation after mild COVID-19. About the research overall: TCR clusters were largely donor specific.

In germline, CDR1 is LGHDT, CDR2 YNNKEL (reference sequence). The trim removed 6 bases at V and 6 bases at J, leaving 14 bases unmatched. This CDR3 comprises 16 residues. Study-wide results and limits: Mainly CM and EM harbored the contracting CD4+ clones; mainly EMRA harbored the CD8+ ones.

The receptor was derived from an adult woman who had mild COVID-19 (a few samples of this study predate the infection). Cell type and time point are not known. Sequencing used PBMCs or a T cell subset sorted from them (not recorded which). This chain connects TRBV3-1 to TRBJ1-2; 9 positions match TRBD1. In nucleotides, the CDR3 is TGTGCCAGCAGTCCTGTCCCGGGACAGGGCAGCCATGGCTACACCTTC. As protein: CASSPVPGQGSHGYTF.